This T cell receptor (beta chain) appears in the sequencing data of a study of blood T cell repertoires in COVID-19. Across the study: Material from acute and convalescent COVID-19 was sourced from the United States, Italy and Spain. PBMCs, B-cell-depleted T cells, or T cells were the source of the cDNA or gDNA that made up the material.

Source study methods: Reference gene primer amplification in the assay estimated nucleated cell counts. Produced via immunoSEQ multiplex PCR; TCRdb's table is partial and in-frame only. That table is the source of V, J and clone size, and D and trimming were worked out from the DNA. The sample carries more than 150,000 clones, about 77% recorded once. Germline V lookup: CDR1 SQVTM, CDR2 ANQGSEA. This CDR3 comprises 15 residues. The V end lost 6 bases, the J end lost 2 bases, and 18 bases lay between the germline ends. The receptor's source is a woman of 80 years or more with active or convalescent COVID-19. The chain uses TRBV29-1 and TRBJ2-3; the D gene is possibly TRBD2 (5 bases). Sequenced: peripheral blood. The CDR3 loop is CSVDLEAESTDTQYF. The DNA for the CDR3 is TGCAGCGTGGACTTAGAAGCGGAATCCACAGATACGCAGTATTTT.